The source of this TCR beta chain is a study of cytomegalovirus exposure and HLA in healthy donors. With 0 bases removed from V and 6 bases from J, the gap between germline ends came to 6 bases. The CDR3 contains 11 residues. Germline CDR1 and CDR2: DFQATT and SNEGSKA (reference sequence). Sequenced by immunoSEQ multiplex PCR; TCRdb stores in-frame clones only, minus some. The sample carries about 200,000 clones, about 83% recorded once. V usage is TRBV20-1 and J usage is TRBJ2-7; maybe TRBD2 (5 bases). This TCR derives from a woman younger than 30 in good health and CMV-seronegative. The sample taken for sequencing was PBMCs. The CDR3 bases are TGCAGTGCTAGAGATGAGGGCGAGCAGTACTTC. It specifies CSARDEGEQYF.